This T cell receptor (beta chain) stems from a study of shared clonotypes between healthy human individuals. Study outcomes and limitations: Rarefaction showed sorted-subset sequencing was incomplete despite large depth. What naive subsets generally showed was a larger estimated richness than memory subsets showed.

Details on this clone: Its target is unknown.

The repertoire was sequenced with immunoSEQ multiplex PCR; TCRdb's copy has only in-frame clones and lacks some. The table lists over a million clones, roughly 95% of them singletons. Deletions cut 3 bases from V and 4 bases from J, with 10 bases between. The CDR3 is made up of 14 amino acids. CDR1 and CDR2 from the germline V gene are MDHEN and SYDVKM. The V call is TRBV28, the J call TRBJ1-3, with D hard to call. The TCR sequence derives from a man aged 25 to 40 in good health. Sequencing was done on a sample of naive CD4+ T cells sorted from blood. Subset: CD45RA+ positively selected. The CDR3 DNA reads TGTGCCAGCAGTTTTTCTATCGGGGGAAACACCATATATTTT. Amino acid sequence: CASSFSIGGNTIYF. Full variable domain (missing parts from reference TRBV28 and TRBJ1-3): DVKVTQSSRYLVKRTGEKVFLECVQDMDHENMFWYRQDPGLGLRLIYFSYDVKMKEKGDIPEGYSVSREKKERFSLILESASTNQTSMYLCASSFSIGGNTIYFGEGSWLTVV.